What follows are 13 T cell receptor beta chains derived from one specimen sequenced in a study of cytomegalovirus exposure and HLA in healthy donors. With 60 Vbeta and 13 Jbeta primers, the PCR was carried out. The protocol was immunoSEQ multiplex PCR, while the TCRdb copy is restricted to in-frame clones and leaves out a portion. The sample has 120,000 or so clones, 76% seen once. The sequencing input was PBMCs. The receptors stem from a man aged 25 to 40 in good health and CMV-seropositive.

The chain couples TRBV19 to TRBJ2-7, with TRBD1 matching over 8 bases. V shed 4 bases, J shed 0 bases, and the junction held 8 bases outside the gene matches. The CDR3 runs 16 residues. Per the germline V gene, CDR1 is LNHDA and CDR2 is SQIVND (reference sequence). The CDR3 sequence is CASSKGVDRASYEQYF. CDR3 nucleotides: TGTGCCAGTAGTAAGGGGGTGGACAGGGCCTCCTACGAGCAGTACTTC.

The chain carries TRBV5-6 and TRBJ2-7; D may be TRBD1 (6 bases). The CDR3 runs 14 residues. V lost 3 bases and J 4 bases, leaving 14 bases between the germline ends. The germline V gene encodes CDR1 SGHDT and CDR2 YYEEEE. The chain's CDR3 is CASSSPPGEYEQYF. CDR3 DNA sequence: TGTGCCAGCAGCTCACCCCCAGGGGAATACGAGCAGTACTTC.

In its sample, this clone was seen a few times. V is TRBV5-1 and J is TRBJ2-5, with unresolved D. V was cut by 0 bases and J by 4 bases, with 4 bases left in between. CDR1 and CDR2 (germline): SGHRS, YFSETQ. CDR3 length: 12 residues. The CDR3 region has the DNA TGCGCCAGCAGCTTGGCCTCAGAGACCCAGTACTTC. Encoded protein: CASSLASETQYF.

The chain has TRBV27 and TRBJ2-1; 7 nucleotides line up with TRBD1. CDR1 and CDR2 from the germline V gene are MNHEY and SMNVEV (reference sequence). V gave up 5 bases and J gave up 2 bases; unmatched junction bases: 3. The CDR3 runs to 14 residues. The CDR3 region has the DNA TGTGCCAGCAGTGCAGGGGGTACCTACAATGAGCAGTTCTTC. It is translated as CASSAGGTYNEQFF.

A few counts support this clone. The rearrangement links TRBV28 to TRBJ1-2; no clear D. Trimming took off 10 bases at V and 4 bases at J, with 16 bases between the two ends. CDR3 length: 13 amino acids. The germline V gene encodes CDR1 MDHEN and CDR2 SYDVKM. The CDR3 sequence: CATVLGYGYGYTF. CDR3 DNA sequence: TGTGCCACCGTACTCGGGTATGGCTATGGCTACACCTTC.

V gene TRBV7-9 combines with J gene TRBJ2-5, with D maybe TRBD2 (5 bases). The germline gives CDR1 SEHNR, CDR2 FQNEAQ (reference sequence). Trimming took 10 bases from V and 2 from J, leaving 14 bases between them. CDR3 size: 13 residues. In nucleotides, the CDR3 is TGTGCCACCGGGGAGAACCTACAAGAGACCCAGTACTTC. Translation gives CATGENLQETQYF.

The gene calls are TRBV7-8 and TRBJ1-3; tentatively, D is TRBD1 (6 bases). Trimming removed 2 bases from V and 2 bases from J, with 16 bases in between. The CDR3 runs 17 residues. Germline CDR1 reads SGHVS; CDR2 reads FQNEAQ. The CDR3 region is CASSLRFGGGPGNTIYF. The CDR3 nucleotides read TGTGCCAGCAGCTTACGTTTTGGCGGGGGCCCTGGAAACACCATATATTTT.

The sample holds one count of this clone. The rearrangement joins TRBV11-2 to TRBJ2-7; a possible D gene is TRBD1 (6 bases). Germline CDR1 is SGHAT and CDR2 is FQNNGV. V lost 3 bases and J 0 bases, leaving 18 bases between the germline ends. The CDR3 totals 17 residues. The CDR3 region has the DNA TGTGCCAGCAGCTTTGGTTCGGTGGACAGCAGCTCCTACGAGCAGTACTTC. As protein: CASSFGSVDSSSYEQYF.

This chain uses TRBV5-1 with TRBJ1-4, with D perhaps matching TRBD1 (5 bases). V was clipped by 4 bases and J by 6 bases, with 13 bases between them. The germline V gene has CDR1 SGHRS and CDR2 YFSETQ. The CDR3 has 14 amino acids. The CDR3 DNA sequence: TGCGCCAGCAGCCGAACAGGTGGAGATGAAAAACTGTTTTTT. Its protein is CASSRTGGDEKLFF. Supplemented by reference TRBV5-1 and TRBJ1-4, the full variable domain reads KAGVTQTPRYLIKTRGQQVTLSCSPISGHRSVSWYQQTPGQGLQFLFEYFSETQRNKGNFPGRFSGRQFSNSRSEMNVSTLELGDSALYLCASSRTGGDEKLFFGSGTQLSVL.

This clone has just one count. The rearrangement joins TRBV29-1 to TRBJ2-1; 12 bases are shared with TRBD1. Germline assignment: CDR1 SQVTM and CDR2 ANQGSEA. V shed 7 bases, J shed 7 bases, and the junction held 8 bases outside the gene matches. The CDR3 spans 14 residues. The CDR3 bases are TGCAGCGGGGGGCCGGGACAGGGGGCAAATGAGCAGTTCTTC. It translates to CSGGPGQGANEQFF.

The chain links TRBV30 to TRBJ1-2, with 9 positions matching TRBD1. CDR1 and CDR2 (germline): GTSNPN, SVGIG (reference sequence). The CDR3 has 13 residues. The trim removed 5 bases at V and 10 bases at J, leaving 11 bases unmatched. The DNA of the CDR3 is TGTGCCTGGGGGACAGGGAAGGTTGGGGACTACACCTTC. This codes for CAWGTGKVGDYTF. Complete variable domain (other parts from reference TRBV30 and TRBJ1-2): SQTIHQWPATLVQPVGSPLSLECTVEGTSNPNLYWYRQAAGRGLQLLFYSVGIGQISSEVPQNLSASRPQDRQFILSSKKLLLSDSGFYLCAWGTGKVGDYTFGSGTRLTVV.

The chain joins TRBV27 to TRBJ1-2; 7 nucleotides match TRBD1. The CDR3 totals 12 residues. Trimming removed 8 bases from V and 0 bases from J; junction bases left unmatched: 0. The germline CDR1 and CDR2 sequences are MNHEY and SMNVEV (reference sequence). The CDR3 DNA reads as TGTGCCAGCGGGACAGCTAACTATGGCTACACCTTC. It is translated as CASGTANYGYTF.

In this sample, this clone turned up a few times. This chain links TRBV27 with TRBJ1-6; D call uncertain. Per the germline V gene, CDR1 is MNHEY and CDR2 is SMNVEV (reference sequence). The CDR3 is made up of 15 amino acids. The ends were cut back, 5 bases at V and 7 bases at J, with 15 bases in the middle. The CDR3 sequence is CASSLPGPANSPLHF. CDR3 DNA: TGTGCCAGCAGTCTCCCCGGTCCCGCAAATTCACCCCTCCACTTT.